This T cell receptor beta chain was sequenced during a study of blood T cell repertoires in COVID-19. Study summary: The cDNA or gDNA used as material had been derived from T cells, B-cell-depleted T cells, or PBMCs.

As processed by the authors: Nucleated cell number was recorded as an estimate derived from reference gene primer amplification. TCRdb's copy holds only in-frame clones and misses some; the assay was immunoSEQ multiplex PCR. Clonal size and the V and J genes are those of that table, whereas D and trimming came from the DNA. The sample holds roughly 180,000 clones, roughly nine tenths seen once. Germline V lookup: CDR1 MNHEY, CDR2 SVGAGI. The CDR3 extends over 15 amino acids. V lost 6 bases and J lost 8; bases outside the gene matches: 10. Source material: peripheral blood. This rearrangement joins TRBV6-5 to TRBJ2-7; 13 positions match TRBD2. The origin of this receptor is a man in his sixties or seventies with active or convalescent COVID-19. The CDR3 protein is CASRKLAGGALKQYF. As DNA, the CDR3 is TGTGCCAGCAGGAAACTAGCGGGAGGGGCCTTGAAGCAGTACTTC.